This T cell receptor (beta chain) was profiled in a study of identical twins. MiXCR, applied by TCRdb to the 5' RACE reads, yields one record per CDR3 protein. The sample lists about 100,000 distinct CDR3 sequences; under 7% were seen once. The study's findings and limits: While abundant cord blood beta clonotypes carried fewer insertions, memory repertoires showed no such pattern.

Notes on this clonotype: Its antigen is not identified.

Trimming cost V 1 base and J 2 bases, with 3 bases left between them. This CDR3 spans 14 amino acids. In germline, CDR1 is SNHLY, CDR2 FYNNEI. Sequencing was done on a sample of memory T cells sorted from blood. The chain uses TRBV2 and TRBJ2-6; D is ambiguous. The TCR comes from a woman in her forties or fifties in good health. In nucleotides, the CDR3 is TGTGCCAGCAGTGAAGTCGCTGGGGCCAACGTCCTGACTTTC. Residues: CASSEVAGANVLTF.